This T cell receptor beta chain was recovered during a study of regulatory T cells in long-lasting Graves disease. With iRepertoire HTBI primers and Arm-PCR of CDR3 regions, TCR beta libraries were built. MiXCR, run by TCRdb on the multiplex PCR reads, gives a single entry per CDR3 protein. The sample has hundreds of thousands of distinct CDR3 sequences, around 20% seen once. Described time point: persistent/refractory GD, antithyroid drugs over 5 years with positive TRAb. Preparation of the TCR library used RNA extracted from PBMCs. Germline V gene lookup returns CDR1 MNHEY and CDR2 SMNVEV (reference sequence). V was pared by 1 base and J by 5 bases, with 8 bases between. The CDR3 consists of 13 residues. Findings of the study overall: Results may be inaccurate due to the small sample size.

In this sample, this clonotype turned up many times. The target antigen is unknown. The rearrangement links TRBV27 to TRBJ1-2, with D unclear. Sequenced here: peripheral blood mononuclear cells (PBMCs), sampled when the disease was refractory, from a patient treated with antithyroid drugs. The TCR originated in a female donor with Graves disease. The CDR3 DNA reads TGTGCCAGCAGTTTATTTTACGGGTATGGCTACACCTTC. Amino acid sequence: CASSLFYGYGYTF.